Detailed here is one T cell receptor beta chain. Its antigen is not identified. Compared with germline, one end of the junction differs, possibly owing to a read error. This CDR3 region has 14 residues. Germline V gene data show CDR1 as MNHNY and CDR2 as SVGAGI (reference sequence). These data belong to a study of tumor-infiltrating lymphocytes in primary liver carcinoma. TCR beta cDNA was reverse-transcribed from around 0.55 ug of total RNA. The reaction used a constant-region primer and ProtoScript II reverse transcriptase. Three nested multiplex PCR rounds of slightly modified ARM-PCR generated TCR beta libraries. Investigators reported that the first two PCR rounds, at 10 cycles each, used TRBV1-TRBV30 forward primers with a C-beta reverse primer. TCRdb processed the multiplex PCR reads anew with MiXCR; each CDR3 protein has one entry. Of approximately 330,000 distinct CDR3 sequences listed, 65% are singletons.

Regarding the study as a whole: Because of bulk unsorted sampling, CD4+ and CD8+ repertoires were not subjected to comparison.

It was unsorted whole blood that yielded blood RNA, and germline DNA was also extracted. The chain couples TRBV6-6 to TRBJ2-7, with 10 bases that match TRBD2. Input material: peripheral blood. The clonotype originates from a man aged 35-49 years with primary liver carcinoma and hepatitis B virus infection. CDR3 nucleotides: TGTGCCGGCAGCCTAGCGGGAGTGGGTTACGAGCAGTACTTC. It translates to CAGSLAGVGYEQYF.